This T cell receptor beta chain was documented in a study of blood T cells in healthy people across ages. PCR was performed a second time for about 7 to 12 cycles using a sample-barcoded 5' primer and a J-beta primer mix. MiXCR was run by TCRdb on the 5' RACE reads, yielding one entry per CDR3 protein. Counted here are about 1.4 million distinct CDR3 sequences, approximately 59% occurring once; the ten biggest clones make up more than 6%. This clonotype was recorded a few times. Trimming stripped 7 bases from V and 3 bases from J, with 12 bases between. The CDR3 runs to 13 residues. Per germline, CDR1 MNHEY and CDR2 SVGEGT.

The material sequenced was blood. The receptor was derived from a man aged 18 to 29 in good health. The gene calls are TRBV6-2 or TRBV6-3 and TRBJ2-5; no reliable D call. CDR3 DNA: TGTGCCAGCACCGACGGGTGGGAAGAGACCCAGTACTTC. This encodes CASTDGWEETQYF.